Included here is one TCR beta chain sequence, with context. The data stem from a study of blood T cell repertoires in COVID-19. At the level of the study: The study drew acute and convalescent COVID-19 samples from the United States, Italy and Spain. T cells, B-cell-depleted T cells, or PBMCs provided the cDNA or gDNA that served as material.

CDR1 is SGHKS, CDR2 YYEKEE, per germline (reference sequence). V shed 4 bases and J 9 bases; nucleotides not matched to a gene: 7. The CDR3 is 15 residues long. As processed by the authors: Estimation of nucleated cell counts was performed using reference gene primer amplification. Profiled with immunoSEQ multiplex PCR; TCRdb holds only in-frame clones, not every one. V and J calls and clone size are copied from that table; D and trimming were computed from the DNA. The sample lists fewer than 250,000 clones, 83% occurring once. The study recruited people aged roughly 18 to 95 years across 20 to 30 US areas.

This chain links TRBV5-5 with TRBJ2-1; TRBD2 matches 13 bases. Sample: PBMCs or T cells enriched from blood (not recorded which). This clonotype originated in a woman in her thirties or forties who had been exposed to COVID-19. The CDR3 here is CASSVRTSGGTEQFF. CDR3 nucleotide sequence: TGTGCCAGCAGCGTTAGGACTAGCGGGGGAACTGAGCAGTTCTTC.